This passage covers 32 T cell receptor beta chains from one sample sequenced in a study of cytomegalovirus exposure and HLA in healthy donors (dated by TCRdb to about 2017). Libraries were prepared through the immunoSEQ multiplex PCR assay. A mixture of 60 forward primers for TCR Vbeta segments and 13 reverse primers for TCR Jbeta segments was used in the multiplex PCR. What TCRdb holds here is the immuneACCESS table cut down to in-frame rearrangements. Part of the clones is not present; checked against another copy, under half of the missing clones reflect an unresolved V gene, and the others are unexplained. Present in this sample are around 170,000 clones, around three quarters of which were seen just once. Around 0.69% of the sample is taken by the ten largest. The sequencing input was PBMCs. Receptors were obtained from a woman in her thirties or forties in good health and CMV-seronegative.

The table lists this clone with a count of one. The CDR3 DNA follows: TGTGCCACCAGCAGATACCCCGGACAGGGAAATTCAGGGGCCAACGTCCTGACTTTC. Protein sequence: CATSRYPGQGNSGANVLTF. The chain carries TRBV15 and TRBJ2-6; 8 bases line up with TRBD1. The V gene's germline CDR1 is LNHNV and CDR2 YYDKDF (reference sequence). V lost 2 bases and J lost 4; bases outside the gene matches: 13. CDR3 length: 19 amino acids.

The chain uses TRBV2 and TRBJ1-2, with D unclear. V was cut by 6 bases and J by 4 bases, with 18 bases left in between. Per germline, CDR1 SNHLY and CDR2 FYNNEI. This CDR3 contains 15 residues. CDR3 coding DNA: TGTGCCAGCAGCGTAGCTCCTTTGGGAGCCTATGGCTACACCTTC. This encodes CASSVAPLGAYGYTF.

This clone was picked up one time. The V call is TRBV27, the J call TRBJ2-1; 13 bases map to TRBD2. Per the germline V gene, CDR1 is MNHEY and CDR2 is SMNVEV (reference sequence). This CDR3 contains 15 residues. The V and J ends lost 4 bases and 4 bases, in that order; junction bases with no gene match: 1. The CDR3 DNA sequence: TGTGCCAGCAGTTGGACTAGCGGGGGTTACAATGAGCAGTTCTTC. Translated, it gives CASSWTSGGYNEQFF.

The rearrangement links TRBV14 to TRBJ1-2; TRBD1 agrees at 7 bases. The V and J ends lost 4 bases and 6 bases, in that order; junction bases with no gene match: 11. Germline V gene sequence: CDR1 SGHDN, CDR2 FVKESK. The CDR3 runs 15 residues. CDR3 DNA sequence: TGTGCCAGCAGCCTAGCCCCGGGACAGATAAATGGCTACACCTTC. Translating it yields CASSLAPGQINGYTF.

This chain uses TRBV30 with TRBJ1-2; TRBD1 matches 7 bases. The CDR3 consists of 13 residues. Germline V gene sequence: CDR1 GTSNPN, CDR2 SVGIG (reference sequence). The trim removed 8 bases at V and 4 bases at J, leaving 10 bases unmatched. DNA of the CDR3: TGTGCCAGCAGCCGGGACAGACCCTATGGCTACACCTTC. It is translated as CASSRDRPYGYTF.

The chain is built from TRBV19 and TRBJ2-3; maybe TRBD1 (7 bases). The CDR3 sequence is 16 residues long. Deletions cut 1 base from V and 6 bases from J, with 17 bases between. Per germline, CDR1 LNHDA and CDR2 SQIVND (reference sequence). CDR3 bases: TGTGCCAGTAGTATAGGGACAGGAGGGTACGTCGATACGCAGTATTTT. It codes for CASSIGTGGYVDTQYF.

The chain is built from TRBV6-5 and TRBJ2-5; TRBD2 matches 11 bases. The tail of the sequence fits TRBJ2-7 better, so the J call may be wrong. The CDR3 spans 15 residues. Germline assignment: CDR1 MNHEY and CDR2 SVGAGI. CDR3 sequence: CASSRGTSGDYEQYF. The CDR3, as DNA: TGTGCCAGCAGCCGTGGGACTAGCGGTGACTACGAGCAGTACTTC.

This chain joins TRBV6-6 and TRBJ2-3, with 9 bases fitting TRBD2. CDR1 is MNHNY, CDR2 SVGAGI, per germline (reference sequence). This CDR3 is built from 15 residues. The V and J ends lost 7 bases and 0 bases, in that order; junction bases with no gene match: 5. Here the CDR3 DNA reads TGTGCCAGCACCGTAGCGGGGGTCAGCACAGATACGCAGTATTTT. It codes for CASTVAGVSTDTQYF.

The chain recombines TRBV7-6 with TRBJ2-1; D might be TRBD2 (6 bases). CDR3 length: 16 residues. With 6 bases removed from V and 8 bases from J, the gap between germline ends came to 23 bases. Germline loops: CDR1 SGHVS, CDR2 FNYEAQ. The CDR3 sequence is CASSGDGGAVLDEQFF. The CDR3 DNA sequence: TGTGCCAGCAGTGGTGACGGCGGGGCGGTACTGGATGAGCAGTTCTTC.

In its sample, this clone was seen once. J is TRBJ2-1 and V is TRBV19; a possible D gene is TRBD2 (5 bases). The CDR3 is 11 amino acids. The germline gives CDR1 LNHDA, CDR2 SQIVND (reference sequence). V was clipped by 6 bases and J by 10 bases, with 10 bases between them. CDR3 nucleotides: TGTGCCAGTAGCCTTGCTAGCGAGCAGTTCTTC. Its translation: CASSLASEQFF.

This chain connects TRBV5-1 to TRBJ2-5; 11 nucleotides match TRBD2. V lost 0 bases, J lost 6 bases, and 7 bases stayed unmatched. The germline gives CDR1 SGHRS, CDR2 YFSETQ. This CDR3 contains 16 residues. In DNA form, the CDR3 reads TGCGCCAGCAGCTTGGCGTGGCTAGCGGGGGGTAAGACCCAGTACTTC. It encodes CASSLAWLAGGKTQYF.

The rearrangement uses TRBV6-6 and TRBJ2-3; weak D call: TRBD2 (6 bases). Germline assignment: CDR1 MNHNY and CDR2 SVGAGI (reference sequence). CDR3 size: 14 residues. V was pared by 5 bases and J by 2 bases, with 11 bases between. In DNA form, the CDR3 reads TGTGCCAGCAGTCCGGCGGGGCTCACAGATACGCAGTATTTT. Translating gives CASSPAGLTDTQYF.

This sequence joins TRBV7-9 and TRBJ1-2; D ambiguous. The length of the CDR3 is 13 residues. The V end lost 5 bases, the J end lost 8 bases, and 15 bases lay between the germline ends. CDR1 and CDR2 (germline): SEHNR, FQNEAQ (reference sequence). The CDR3 DNA reads TGTGCCAGCAGCCAGCAGAACCGCGGCGGCTACACCTTC. Translated, it gives CASSQQNRGGYTF.

V gene TRBV7-9 combines with J gene TRBJ2-1, with D tentatively TRBD2 (6 bases). Trimming pared 2 bases from V and 15 bases from J, leaving 11 bases between. This CDR3 spans 11 amino acids. Germline V lookup: CDR1 SEHNR, CDR2 FQNEAQ (reference sequence). This chain's CDR3 is CASSLYQGGFF. In DNA form, the CDR3 reads TGTGCCAGCAGCTTATACCAGGGAGGGTTCTTC.

This clone was detected only a few times. The rearrangement links TRBV19 to TRBJ1-2; perhaps TRBD1 as D (6 bases). Germline assignment: CDR1 LNHDA and CDR2 SQIVND (reference sequence). Trimming removed 5 bases from V and 4 bases from J, with 14 bases in between. The CDR3 is made up of 14 amino acids. The CDR3: CASSPDRISYGYTF. The CDR3 nucleotides read TGTGCCAGTAGTCCGGACAGAATAAGCTATGGCTACACCTTC.

V and J are TRBV2 and TRBJ2-7; 10 positions match TRBD1. From germline, CDR1 is SNHLY and CDR2 FYNNEI. The CDR3 runs 22 residues. With 4 bases clipped from V and 7 bases from J, the junction kept 31 bases outside the gene matches. CDR3 coding DNA: TGTGCCAGCAGTGGGGAGCAAAAGACCGACAGGGGGCCCGCTTTTATACGGGTGGAGCAGTACTTC. It encodes CASSGEQKTDRGPAFIRVEQYF.

This clone was counted once. The V gene is TRBV7-6, the J gene TRBJ2-3; 7 positions match TRBD2. CDR3 length: 15 amino acids. Trimming cost V 6 bases and J 3 bases; bases outside gene matches: 9. The germline V gene has CDR1 SGHVS and CDR2 FNYEAQ. CDR3 bases: TGTGCCAGCAGTTCCAGCGGGACGGGAACAGATACGCAGTATTTT. It specifies CASSSSGTGTDTQYF.

The chain couples TRBV4-1 to TRBJ1-6; D might be TRBD1 (6 bases). Trimming left V 3 bases short and J 8 bases short, with 17 bases between. The V gene's germline CDR1 is MGHRA and CDR2 YSYEKL. The CDR3 sequence is 16 residues long. The CDR3 here is CASSHPKTGSDSPLHF. The CDR3, as DNA: TGCGCCAGCAGCCACCCAAAAACAGGGTCGGATTCACCCCTCCACTTT.

The J gene is TRBJ1-3, the V gene TRBV5-8; no clear D. Germline V CDR1 and CDR2: SGHTS, YDEGEE. The V gene lost 0 bases and the J gene lost 2 bases, with 15 bases spanning the gap. This CDR3 comprises 17 residues. CDR3 sequence (DNA): TGTGCCAGCAGCTTGGAAGGGATTCTCGGGGCTGGAAACACCATATATTTT. Its translation is CASSLEGILGAGNTIYF.

J is TRBJ2-5 and V is TRBV7-9, with 7 bases fitting TRBD2. The V and J ends lost 1 base and 4 bases, in that order; junction bases with no gene match: 3. Germline-derived CDR1 and CDR2 are SEHNR and FQNEAQ (reference sequence). The CDR3 has 14 amino acids. CDR3 in DNA: TGTGCCAGCAGCTTAGGGCGGGGGACAGAGACCCAGTACTTC. It translates to CASSLGRGTETQYF.

The V gene is TRBV30, the J gene TRBJ1-2; D ambiguous. V was trimmed by 5 bases and J by 6 bases, leaving 10 bases between them. CDR1 GTSNPN and CDR2 SVGIG come from the germline V gene (reference sequence). The CDR3 has 11 residues. For the CDR3, the DNA is TGTGCCTGGCCGTCCGGGGATGGCTACACCTTC. This translates into CAWPSGDGYTF.

This clone was recorded a few times. This chain uses TRBV5-6 with TRBJ2-7, with D maybe TRBD2 (7 bases). V shed 2 bases and J shed 3 bases, with 15 bases lying between them. CDR3 length: 15 amino acids. The germline CDR1 and CDR2 sequences are SGHDT and YYEEEE. DNA of the CDR3: TGTGCCAGCAGCTTCCTACAGGGAGGGGTCTACGAGCAGTACTTC. Protein: CASSFLQGGVYEQYF.

The chain is built from TRBV9 and TRBJ2-1; 8 bases agree with TRBD2. The germline V gene encodes CDR1 SGDLS and CDR2 YYNGEE. The CDR3 has 15 residues. V lost 0 bases and J lost 4; bases outside the gene matches: 3. CDR3 residues: CASSVGRGGYNEQFF. DNA of the CDR3: TGTGCCAGCAGCGTAGGACGGGGGGGATACAATGAGCAGTTCTTC.

The gene calls are TRBV12-5 and TRBJ2-5, with D possibly TRBD1 on 5 matching bases. Judging by the DNA end, TRBJ2-7 fits better; the J call may be wrong. Germline values: CDR1 LGHNT, CDR2 FRNRAP. The CDR3 totals 13 residues. CDR3 residues: CASGLTGYYEQYF. Here the CDR3 DNA reads TGTGCTAGTGGTTTAACAGGATACTACGAGCAGTACTTC.

CDR3 protein: CASSTPATSAEQFF. In nucleotides, the CDR3 is TGTGCCAGCAGCACCCCTGCGACTAGTGCTGAGCAGTTCTTC. This sequence joins TRBV9 and TRBJ2-1; the D gene is possibly TRBD2 (6 bases). V lost 4 bases and J 9 bases, leaving 17 bases between the germline ends. Germline CDR1 and CDR2: SGDLS and YYNGEE. The CDR3 runs to 14 residues.

This clone occurred once. The chain links TRBV6-6 to TRBJ1-2; D might be TRBD1 (5 bases). Germline V gene lookup returns CDR1 MNHNY and CDR2 SVGAGI (reference sequence). Trimming shortened V by 5 bases and J by 2 bases, and 12 bases separated the two germline ends. The CDR3 length is 14 residues. The CDR3 reads CASSPGGANYGYTF. The CDR3, as DNA: TGTGCCAGCAGTCCGGGAGGGGCCAACTATGGCTACACCTTC.

V is TRBV7-3 and J is TRBJ1-1; perhaps TRBD1 as D (6 bases). The CDR3 sequence is 13 residues long. Germline CDR1 reads SGHTA; CDR2 reads FQGTGA. V dropped 2 bases and J dropped 8 bases, with 12 bases sitting between them. CDR3 protein: CASSLGGAAEAFF. The CDR3 coding sequence is TGTGCCAGCAGCTTAGGGGGGGCGGCCGAAGCTTTCTTT.

This chain links TRBV18 with TRBJ2-1, with D perhaps TRBD1 (5 bases). V was trimmed by 4 bases and J by 8 bases, leaving 12 bases between them. This CDR3 has 13 amino acids. The germline V gene encodes CDR1 KGHSH and CDR2 LQKENI. The CDR3 is CASSQTVPHEQFF. The CDR3 DNA follows: TGTGCCAGCTCACAGACAGTTCCCCATGAGCAGTTCTTC.

This clone was seen repeatedly, ten times or more. The V call is TRBV27, the J call TRBJ2-7; TRBD2 agrees at 9 bases. This CDR3 region has 17 residues. Trimming took 6 bases from V and 0 from J; bases not matched to a gene: 12. Germline CDR1 MNHEY, CDR2 SMNVEV (reference sequence). The CDR3 nucleotides are TGTGCCAGCAGCCGCCACGGGGCTAGCGGGATCTCCTACGAGCAGTACTTC. Its translation is CASSRHGASGISYEQYF.

The rearrangement joins TRBV19 to TRBJ2-4; D remains unclear. Germline V lookup: CDR1 LNHDA, CDR2 SQIVND (reference sequence). Trimming took 6 bases from V and 0 from J, leaving 15 bases between them. CDR3 length equals 16 residues. The CDR3 nucleotides are TGTGCCAGTAGCGCCCTCAGGAATCTAGCCAAAAACATTCAGTACTTC. This translates into CASSALRNLAKNIQYF.

This chain links TRBV19 with TRBJ2-3; 7 bases fit TRBD2. Per germline, CDR1 LNHDA and CDR2 SQIVND (reference sequence). This CDR3 comprises 15 residues. The trim removed 3 bases at V and 7 bases at J, leaving 10 bases unmatched. The CDR3 spells CASSIPSGHTNTQYF. CDR3 bases: TGTGCCAGTAGTATTCCTAGCGGCCATACCAATACGCAGTATTTT.

The gene calls are TRBV2 and TRBJ2-1, with 13 positions matching TRBD2. The ends lost 4 bases at V and 5 bases at J; junction bases unmatched: 2. The germline V gene encodes CDR1 SNHLY and CDR2 FYNNEI. The CDR3 has 15 residues. DNA of the CDR3: TGTGCCAGCAGTGGGACTAGCGGGAGAAACAATGAGCAGTTCTTC. Its protein product is CASSGTSGRNNEQFF. The whole variable domain, remainder taken from reference TRBV2 and TRBJ2-1, is EPEVTQTPSHQVTQMGQEVILRCVPISNHLYFYWYRQILGQKVEFLVSFYNNEISEKSEIFDDQFSVERPDGSNFTLKIRSTKLEDSAMYFCASSGTSGRNNEQFFGPGTRLTVL.